Sequencing of this TCR beta chain was carried out in a study of blood T cell repertoires in COVID-19. The wider study: Researchers got acute and convalescent COVID-19 samples from the United States, Italy and Spain. The cDNA or gDNA used as material had been derived from T cells, B-cell-depleted T cells, or PBMCs.

In the original analysis: Estimation of nucleated cell counts relied on the amplification of reference gene primers. Clones were sequenced by immunoSEQ multiplex PCR, and TCRdb holds only the in-frame ones, with some missing. From that table come the V and J calls and clone size; the DNA was used to work out D and trimming. The data contain about 140,000 clones, around 90% of them singletons. The specimen was peripheral blood. The clonotype was recovered from a woman aged 55-69 years with acute or convalescent COVID-19.

The CDR3 DNA is TGTGCCTGGAGTACGGGGGGCGAACGAAGCACTGAAGCTTTCTTT. Protein sequence: CAWSTGGERSTEAFF. This chain joins TRBV30 and TRBJ1-1; weak D call: TRBD1 (6 bases). This CDR3 spans 15 amino acids. V lost 2 bases and J lost 4, with 17 bases in between. CDR1 and CDR2 (germline): GTSNPN, SVGIG (reference sequence).